This TCR beta chain was documented in a study of type 1 and type 2 diabetes patients (dated by TCRdb to about 2016). Study-wide context: Fewer than 10 type 1 diabetes patients, four type 2 diabetes patients and about 6 nondiabetic controls were recruited in China to form the cohort. Throughout the study, CD4 or CD8 MicroBeads on MACS columns were used to positively select CD4+ and CD8+ T cells from PBMCs. Type 2 diabetes patients served as a disease comparison group for the type 1 diabetes patients. Comparing approximately 18-cycle and approximately 23-cycle amplification showed similar V gene usage, suggesting similar primer efficiencies and random PCR bias. TCRbeta repertoires were profiled by high-throughput sequencing in the study to compare type 1 diabetes, type 2 diabetes and nondiabetic individuals. TCRbeta libraries were sequenced paired-end on Illumina HiSeq 2000 or MiSeq instruments. A total of over 15 million paired-end reads were generated across the whole study. Broad study findings and their caveats: Type 2 diabetes and control samples had highly correlated V and J gene usage patterns, with the correlation between samples averaging roughly 0.97. Since just a limited number of T2D and control samples were sequenced, some T1D-only HECs might also appear in more T2D or control samples. In both CD4+ and CD8+ T cells, type 2 diabetes repertoires were highly diverse and significantly more diverse than type 1 diabetes repertoires. Type 2 diabetes patients had few highly-expanded CD4+ clones (median one), and those clones made up a median about 3.9% of reads. The study groups were not matched for age and gender, which could bias interpretation.

All diabetic patients met standard classification criteria for type 1 or type 2 diabetes, with glucose and C-peptide assessed by WHO-recommended methods. Donors were excluded if they had other autoimmune diseases or infections within the previous four weeks. An approximately 10-milliliter sample of peripheral blood was drawn from every participant. PBMCs were isolated with LymphoPrep density separation. On this clonotype itself: It lacks a known antigen. No clone much larger than this one lies a single base away; base qualities are absent.

The germline V gene (reference sequence) supplies CDR1 GTSNPN and CDR2 SVGIG. V is clipped by 1 base and J by 5 bases, and the sequence between their germline boundaries is 9 bases long. The CDR3 holds 13 amino acids from the cysteine to the phenylalanine. This entry keeps only the CDR3 DNA: 39 bases, framed from base 1. The sequencing machine was an Illumina MiSeq. Genomic DNA from sorted T cell subsets was used as template for TCRbeta CDR3 amplification. The TCRbeta CDR3 region was amplified by multiplex PCR using 30 forward and 13 reverse primers. PCR products were purified with AMPure XP beads, then indices and adaptors were added in a second roughly 23-cycle PCR. Before sequencing, the QIAquick Gel Extraction Kit was used to gel-purify the libraries. As for the original processing: Paired-end reads were merged with FLASH and aligned to IMGT V, D and J germline references using IgBLAST. After reads whose alignment identity to germline references fell below 70% were discarded, around 11,000,000 reads remained study-wide. CDR3 boundaries, reading frame and productivity were assigned according to IMGT definitions. Highly-expanded clones were defined as clones at or above 1% of reads, and diversity was measured by normalized Shannon entropy. Unpaired two-tailed t-tests were used to test group differences in Shannon entropy. TCRdb cleaned the public reads at Q25 with fastp, built clones with MiXCR and kept in-frame beta chains. Each entry merges the rows of one CDR3 protein and shows their most common DNA and genes. The V and J calls and clone size come from TCRdb's table, not from the authors' own analysis. The sample contains 270,000 or so distinct CDR3 sequences, over 45% of them found a single time. The ten largest clones add up to around 15% of the sample.

Input material: peripheral blood mononuclear cells (PBMCs). This sequence was found in a man between 18 and 29 years old with type 2 diabetes. The chain couples TRBV30 to TRBJ2-1, with no confident D gene call. The sequenced DNA is TGTGCCTGGAGTGCGAACACCCACAATGAGCAGTTCTTC. Its coded protein is CAWSANTHNEQFF.